Listed here is a single T cell receptor (beta chain). V lost 4 bases, J lost 2 bases, and 12 bases lay in between. The CDR3 contains 14 residues. From germline, CDR1 is SGHRS and CDR2 YFSETQ. Per the study methods: Nucleated cell counts were estimated from reference gene primer amplification. Sequencing was performed with immunoSEQ multiplex PCR; in TCRdb, only in-frame clones are kept and a portion is missing. That table is the source of V, J and clone size, and D and trimming were worked out from the DNA. The table has more than 250,000 clones, 80% to 90% seen once. This sample is drawn from a study of blood T cell repertoires in COVID-19.

The chain recombines TRBV5-1 with TRBJ2-5, with D perhaps TRBD2 (6 bases). Sample: peripheral blood. The TCR originated in a man aged 18 to 35 who had recovered from COVID-19. The CDR3 DNA is TGCGCCAGCAGCGCGGGGACGGTGCAAGAGACCCAGTACTTC. Amino acid sequence: CASSAGTVQETQYF. Full variable domain (missing parts from reference TRBV5-1 and TRBJ2-5): KAGVTQTPRYLIKTRGQQVTLSCSPISGHRSVSWYQQTPGQGLQFLFEYFSETQRNKGNFPGRFSGRQFSNSRSEMNVSTLELGDSALYLCASSAGTVQETQYFGPGTRLLVL.